This TCR beta chain originates from a study of cytotoxic CD8 clonotypes in ibrutinib-treated CLL. Study at large: Responses comprised about 24 partial and 2 complete; at median around 72 months, approximately 14 remained remitted and roughly 12 progressed. Investigators collected response samples after a median around twelve months of treatment, range 6 to 36. Whole-study results and caveats: Patients showed higher baseline clonality than age-matched healthy donors, and it tracked circulating CD8+ T-cell counts. Sustained-remission patients were sampled at different times than progressing patients were.

This CDR3 contains 14 residues. Germline V CDR1 and CDR2: MNHEY, SMNVEV (reference sequence). V shed 4 bases, J shed 1 base, and the junction held 3 bases outside the gene matches. A note on this clone: Its antigen is unknown.

The data were produced by immunoSEQ multiplex PCR, yet TCRdb's version contains in-frame clones alone and is incomplete. The sample lists 150,000 or so clones, 79% occurring once. The TCR originated in a human donor with chronic lymphocytic leukemia. The gene calls are TRBV27 and TRBJ2-7; 8 nucleotides agree with TRBD1. The sequenced sample was PBMCs, obtained after 12 months of ibrutinib treatment. The CDR3, as DNA: TGTGCCAGCAGTTACAGACAGGGGTCCTACGAGCAGTACTTC. Protein: CASSYRQGSYEQYF.